This T cell receptor beta chain appears in the sequencing data of a study of Graves' ophthalmopathy and Graves' hyperthyroidism. Study information: Ophthalmopathy not arising within 18 months of follow-up defined hyperthyroidism as stable.

Enrollment excluded any patients with other autoimmune diseases, uncontrolled infections, pregnancy or lactation. General study findings and limits: The blood repertoire also included most expanded thyroid clonotypes above 0.001 frequency. The model's prediction of ophthalmopathy progression had approximately 67% sensitivity and around 78% specificity.

With regard to this clonotype: Its target is not known.

The CDR3 extends over 14 amino acids. The trim removed 8 bases at V and 5 bases at J, leaving 10 bases unmatched. Germline V gene sequence: CDR1 SNHLY, CDR2 FYNNEI. The sequenced template was RNA, covering the TCR beta CDR3 region. HTBI-primed first-round RT-PCR preceded second-round multiplex PCR. TCRdb itself ran the multiplex PCR reads through MiXCR, one entry per CDR3 protein. The profile covers roughly 1.1 million distinct CDR3 sequences, with 35% to 40% appearing a single time and over 8.5% taken by the ten largest. The gene calls are TRBV2 and TRBJ2-5, with TRBD1 matching over 8 bases. Sequenced input: peripheral blood or thyroid tissue (not recorded which). This TCR was sampled from an adult man with Graves' hyperthyroidism. CDR3 loop: CASGRTGRDETQYF. DNA for the CDR3: TGTGCCAGCGGACGGACAGGGCGCGACGAGACCCAGTACTTC.